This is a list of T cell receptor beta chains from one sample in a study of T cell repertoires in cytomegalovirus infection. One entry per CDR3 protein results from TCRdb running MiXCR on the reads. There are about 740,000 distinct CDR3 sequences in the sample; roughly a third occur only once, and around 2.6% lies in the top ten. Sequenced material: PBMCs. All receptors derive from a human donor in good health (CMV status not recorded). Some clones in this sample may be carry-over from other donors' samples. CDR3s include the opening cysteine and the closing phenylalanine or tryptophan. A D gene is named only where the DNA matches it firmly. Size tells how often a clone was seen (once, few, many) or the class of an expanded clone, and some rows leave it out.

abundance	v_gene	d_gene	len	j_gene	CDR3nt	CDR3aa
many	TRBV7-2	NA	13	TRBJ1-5	TGTGCCAGCAGCTTAGTCCCCGGAGGTCCCCAGCATTTT	CASSLVPGGPQHF
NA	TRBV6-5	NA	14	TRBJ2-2	TGTGCCAGCAGTTACTCTTGGGGCCCCGGGGAGCTGTTTTTT	CASSYSWGPGELFF
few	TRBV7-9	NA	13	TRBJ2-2	TGTGCCAGCAGCTTAGACCAGGGAGGGGAGCTGTTTTTT	CASSLDQGGELFF
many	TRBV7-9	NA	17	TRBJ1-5	TGTGCCAGCAGCCCCCCGGGTGGGCCGAATAGCAATCAGCCCCAGCATTTT	CASSPPGGPNSNQPQHF
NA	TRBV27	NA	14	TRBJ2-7	TGTGCCAGCAGGGATAGAGGGAGCTCCTACGAGCAGTACTTC	CASRDRGSSYEQYF
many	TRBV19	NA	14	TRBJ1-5	TGTGCCAGTAGTACCTCTTACAGTAATCAGCCCCAGCATTTT	CASSTSYSNQPQHF
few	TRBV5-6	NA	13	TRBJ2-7	TGTGCCAGCAGCTTCAAACCTAGGTACGAGCAGTACTTC	CASSFKPRYEQYF
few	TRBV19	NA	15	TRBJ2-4	TGTGCCAGTAGTAGTGTCGGCGTGGCCAAAAACATTCAGTACTTC	CASSSVGVAKNIQYF
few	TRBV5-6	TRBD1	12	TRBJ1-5	TGTGCCAGCAGCAAGGGGGCCGAGGGGCAGCATTTT	CASSKGAEGQHF
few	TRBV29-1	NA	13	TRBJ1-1	TGCAGCGTTATCGGCGGGGAGGGAACTGAAGCTTTCTTT	CSVIGGEGTEAFF
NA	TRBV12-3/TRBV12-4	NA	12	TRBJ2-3	TGTGCCAGCAGTGCATCGGGGCCGCGGGCGTATTTT	CASSASGPRAYF
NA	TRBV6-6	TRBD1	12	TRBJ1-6	TGTGCCCTCGGACAGGGACGGTCACCCCTCCACTTT	CALGQGRSPLHF
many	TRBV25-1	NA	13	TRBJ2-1	TGTGCCAGCAGTTTAGGTCCATACAATGAGCAGTTCTTC	CASSLGPYNEQFF
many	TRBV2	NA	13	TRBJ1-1	TGTGCCAGCAAGGTCACAGAGAACACTGAAGCTTTCTTT	CASKVTENTEAFF
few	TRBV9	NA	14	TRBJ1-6	TGTGCCAGCAGCGTAGGGGCAGTAAATTCACCCCTCCACTTT	CASSVGAVNSPLHF
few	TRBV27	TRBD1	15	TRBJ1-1	TGTGCCAGCAGTCCCTGGACAGGGCGGTTCACTGAAGCTTTCTTT	CASSPWTGRFTEAFF
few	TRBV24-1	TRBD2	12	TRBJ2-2	TGTGCCACTTTCGGGGGGGCCGGGGAGCTGTTTTTT	CATFGGAGELFF
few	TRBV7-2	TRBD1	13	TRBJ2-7	TGTGCCAGCAGGCGGACAGGGGCCGACCCGCAGTACTTC	CASRRTGADPQYF
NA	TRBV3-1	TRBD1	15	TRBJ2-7	TGTGCCAGCAGCGGGCCGGGACAGGGGGCATACGAGCAGTACTTC	CASSGPGQGAYEQYF
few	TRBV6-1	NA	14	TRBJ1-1	TGTGCCAGCCGAGGCACGGCCAAGAGGACTGAAGCTTTCTTT	CASRGTAKRTEAFF
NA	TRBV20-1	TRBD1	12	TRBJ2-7	TGCAGTGGGGACAGGGGCTCCTCCGAGCAGTACTTC	CSGDRGSSEQYF
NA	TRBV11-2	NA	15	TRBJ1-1	TGTGCCAGCAGCCCGCAACCCCGGGGGATCACTGAAGCTTTCTTT	CASSPQPRGITEAFF
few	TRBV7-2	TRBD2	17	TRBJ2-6	TGTGCCAGCAGCTTAGCGGGGGGGGTCTCTGGGGCCAACGTCCTGACTTTC	CASSLAGGVSGANVLTF
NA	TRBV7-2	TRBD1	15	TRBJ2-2	TGTGACAGCAGCTCAAGGGACAGGGTCACCGGGGAGCTTTTTTTT	CDSSSRDRVTGELFF